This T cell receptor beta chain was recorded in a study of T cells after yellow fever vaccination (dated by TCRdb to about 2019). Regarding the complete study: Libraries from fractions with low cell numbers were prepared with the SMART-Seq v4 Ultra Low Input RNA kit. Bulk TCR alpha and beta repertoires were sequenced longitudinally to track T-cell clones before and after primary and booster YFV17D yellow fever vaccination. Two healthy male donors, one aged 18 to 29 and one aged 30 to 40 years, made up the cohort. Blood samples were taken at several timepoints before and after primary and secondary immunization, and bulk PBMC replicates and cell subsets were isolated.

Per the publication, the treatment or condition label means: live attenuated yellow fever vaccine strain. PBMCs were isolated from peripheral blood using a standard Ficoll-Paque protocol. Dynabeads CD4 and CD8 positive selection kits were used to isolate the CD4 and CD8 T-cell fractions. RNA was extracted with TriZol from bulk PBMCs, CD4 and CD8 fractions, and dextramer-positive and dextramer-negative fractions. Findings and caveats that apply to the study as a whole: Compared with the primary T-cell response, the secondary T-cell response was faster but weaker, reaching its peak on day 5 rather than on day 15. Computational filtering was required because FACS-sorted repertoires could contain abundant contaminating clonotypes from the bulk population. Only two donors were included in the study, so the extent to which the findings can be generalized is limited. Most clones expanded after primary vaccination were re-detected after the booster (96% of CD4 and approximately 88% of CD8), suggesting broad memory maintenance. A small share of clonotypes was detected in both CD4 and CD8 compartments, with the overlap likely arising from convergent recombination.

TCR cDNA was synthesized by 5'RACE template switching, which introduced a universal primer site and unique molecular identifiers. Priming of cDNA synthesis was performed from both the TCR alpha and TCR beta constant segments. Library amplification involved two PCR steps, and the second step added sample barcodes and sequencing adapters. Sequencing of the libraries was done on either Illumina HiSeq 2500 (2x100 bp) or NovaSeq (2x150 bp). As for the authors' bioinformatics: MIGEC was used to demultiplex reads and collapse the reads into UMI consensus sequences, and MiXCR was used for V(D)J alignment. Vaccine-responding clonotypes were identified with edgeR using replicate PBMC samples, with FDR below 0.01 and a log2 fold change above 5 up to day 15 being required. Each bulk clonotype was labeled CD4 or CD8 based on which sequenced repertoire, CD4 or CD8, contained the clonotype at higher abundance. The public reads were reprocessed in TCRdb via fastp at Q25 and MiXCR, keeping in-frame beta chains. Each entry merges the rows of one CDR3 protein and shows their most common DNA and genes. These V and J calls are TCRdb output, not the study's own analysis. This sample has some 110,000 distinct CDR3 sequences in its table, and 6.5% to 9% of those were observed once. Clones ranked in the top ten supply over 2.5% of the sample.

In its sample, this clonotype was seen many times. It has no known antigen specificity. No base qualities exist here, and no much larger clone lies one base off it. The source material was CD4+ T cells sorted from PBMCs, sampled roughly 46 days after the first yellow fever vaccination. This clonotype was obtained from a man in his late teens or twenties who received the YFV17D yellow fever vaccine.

The CDR3 sequence is CASSFTGEQPQHF. The nucleotide sequence reads as follows: TGTGCCAGCAGCTTCACAGGAGAACAGCCCCAGCATTTT. The receptor chain draws on TRBV7-2 and TRBJ1-5; TRBD1 is a possible D gene, resting on 5 matching bases. The junction shows trimming of 3 bases on V and 7 bases on J, plus 10 bases between the germline ends. The CDR3 goes from the cysteine to the phenylalanine over 13 residues. The CDR3 DNA has 39 bases and is translated from base 1. CDR1 and CDR2 were assigned from the germline V gene as SGHTA and FQGNSA. With all but the CDR3 taken from the reference TRBV7-2 and TRBJ1-5 genes, the full variable domain is: GAGVSQSPSNKVTEKGKDVELRCDPISGHTALYWYRQSLGQGLEFLIYFQGNSAPDKSGLPSDRFSAERTGGSVSTLTIQRTQQEDSAVYLCASSFTGEQPQHFGDGTRLSIL.